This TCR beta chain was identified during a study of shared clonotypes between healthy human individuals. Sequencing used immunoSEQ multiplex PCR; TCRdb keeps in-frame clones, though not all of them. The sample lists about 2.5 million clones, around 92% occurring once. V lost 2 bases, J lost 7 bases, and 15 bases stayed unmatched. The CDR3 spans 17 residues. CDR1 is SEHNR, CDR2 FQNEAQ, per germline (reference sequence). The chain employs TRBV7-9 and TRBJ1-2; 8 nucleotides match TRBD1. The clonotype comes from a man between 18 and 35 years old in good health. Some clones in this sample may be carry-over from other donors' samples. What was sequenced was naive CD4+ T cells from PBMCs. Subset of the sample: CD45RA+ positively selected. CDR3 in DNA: TGTGCCAGCAGCTTAAGGTTTTTCAGGACAGGGACGTCTGGCTACACCTTC. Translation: CASSLRFFRTGTSGYTF.